This TCR beta chain was retrieved from a study of cytomegalovirus exposure and HLA in healthy donors (dated by TCRdb to the late 2010s). Regarding the complete study: An earlier analysis of some 500 of the donors reported approximately 270 Gb of sequence data and roughly 100 million unique TCR beta sequences from some 180 million T cells. Because of strong linkage in the cohort, roughly five DR-DQ haplotypes were treated as single units for association and clustering. Every discovery cohort repertoire had been produced on one sequencing platform. The study combined high-throughput TCR immunosequencing, statistical association of individual TCRs with disease status, and machine learning to predict cytomegalovirus infection status. The study aimed to test whether cataloging public T cell receptors could reveal signatures of past pathogen exposure. Alongside the repertoire data, information on donor age, sex, ethnicity and CMV serostatus was compiled. About 310 gigabases of sequencing data and some 85 million unique TCR sequences were included in an early release covering roughly 600 HLA-typed donors. Rather than using new phenotypic data, the later analysis identified candidate immune exposures from TCR beta sequences and from how often those sequences occurred across donors. Among about 360 genotyped donors of the cohort, an average of about 240,000 unique TCR beta nucleotide sequences were sequenced per donor, around 20% of them non-productive. An earlier analysis of 500 to 650 of the donors applied high-throughput TCR beta sequencing to assess whether each TCR beta V gene segment acted as functional or pseudogenic. The genetic ancestry cluster associated with self-reported Caucasian donors included over 65% of the approximately 430 genotyped donors. Class I and class II HLA loci were covered by the typing at four-digit resolution. A separate validation cohort of over a hundred different subjects was used in addition to the approximately 640-subject first cohort. The study used immunosequencing to profile the T cell repertoires of 600 to 850 subjects and linked those repertoires to cytomegalovirus serostatus. A later analysis re-analyzed previously published TCR beta repertoires from approximately 700 donors and added high-resolution HLA genotyping to study TCR occurrence patterns. In a later genetic analysis, genome-wide SNP genotypes for about 55% of the 666 donors were used, and that subset was treated as a discovery cohort. The number of typed donors differed by locus: 629-630 for A, B, C, DRB1 and DQB1; approximately 530 for DQA1; some 590 for DPA1; and some 430 for DPB1.

The library was generated by the immunoSEQ multiplex PCR assay. A mixture of 60 forward primers for TCR Vbeta segments and 13 reverse primers for TCR Jbeta segments was used in the multiplex PCR. A multiplex PCR assay on genomic DNA amplified the CDR3 region of rearranged TCR beta genes. On the Illumina HiSeq System, the amplified TCR beta libraries were sequenced as 87-base-pair reads. The study's processing was this. Across the roughly 670 repertoires, a later analysis counted tens of millions of unique TCR beta chains, 8.5 million to 12 million of which were shared by at least two donors. Raw reads were error-corrected and collapsed into unique sequences by a nearest-neighbor algorithm in which closely related sequences were merged to remove PCR and sequencing errors. To assign V, D and J gene segments, CDR3 sequences were aligned to IMGT reference sequences. For a sequence to be retained, a match of at least six nucleotides to both a V gene segment and a J gene segment was required. A rearrangement was called productive if the CDR3 had no stop codons and remained in frame with V and J, and every other rearrangement was called non-productive. Following IMGT convention, CDR3 was defined as the stretch from the second conserved V-encoded cysteine to the conserved J-encoded phenylalanine. In an earlier analysis of around 600 of the donors, sequences lacking an unambiguous match to a single V gene segment were excluded. In an earlier analysis of almost 600 of the donors, a V segment was called functional when productive rearrangements were above 56.7%, and segregating when the standard deviation between donors exceeded 5%. To diagnose cytomegalovirus status from the catalog of TCR beta chain sequences, a statistical classification framework was built. In a later analysis, TCR nucleotide sequences were compared against IMGT/GENE-DB human TR gene sequences so that V and J genes could be assigned. Using the TCRdist pipeline, a later analysis assigned CDR3 sequences along with most-parsimonious VDJ recombination scenarios. A later analysis defined each TCR beta chain by its CDR3 amino acid sequence plus V-gene family, and excluded reads lacking a unique V-gene family. In a later analysis, 450 to 600 highly shared, low-generation-probability nucleotide sequences were removed to address suspected cross-contamination and a sequencing artifact. For each public chain, a later analysis derived a clonal expansion index from normalized ranks of inferred template counts within each repertoire. In a later analysis, generation probabilities were computed using a VDJ recombination model fitted to out-of-frame rearrangements, and the results were checked against IGoR. In a later analysis, hypergeometric tests were used to score TCR-TCR, TCR-HLA and TCR-CMV co-occurrence, with a repertoire-size bias correction applied to TCR pairs. To estimate false discovery rates, a later analysis permuted the HLA or CMV assignments 20 times. In a later analysis, co-occurring TCRs were grouped using DBSCAN, and TCRdist sequence similarity was added for clustering within HLA-allele-positive subsets. For co-occurrence clustering, repertoires with fewer than 30,000 or more than 120,000 public chains were excluded, along with four or five repertoires with anomalous nucleotide sharing. Drawn from immuneACCESS, this table holds only the in-frame rearrangements with V and J called that TCRdb kept. Clones are partly lost; checked studies trace under half to an unresolved V gene and leave the rest unexplained. V, J and clone size derive from that table, while D and trimming were established from the DNA sequence. This sample holds some 99,000 clones; about 76% were observed only once. Of the sample, around 2.2% is held by the ten largest clones.

The CDR3 contains 15 residues, cysteine and phenylalanine counted. Just the 45-base CDR3 DNA is kept, in frame starting at base 1. Based on the germline V gene, the CDR1 and CDR2 sequences are MDHEN and SYDVKM. Relative to germline, V is 1 base shorter and J is 6 bases shorter, with 13 bases between their ends. The cohort comprised 666 healthy bone marrow donors. All cohort members were sampled while nominally healthy, although unrecorded immune exposures were likely present. The donor was CMV seronegative and was included in the group of several hundred seronegative cohort members. Every donor gave a peripheral blood sample, and the peripheral blood mononuclear cells from that sample were used for TCR beta sequencing. The Qiagen DNeasy Blood Extraction Kit was used to extract genomic DNA from the blood cell samples. This clone was counted a few times. Its antigen target is currently unknown. Base qualities are missing; no much larger clone stands one base away.

What the authors observed across the whole study: When HLA alleles, especially DR and DQ, strongly co-occurred, attributing TCR associations to individual alleles was difficult. This cohort had only TCR beta chains sequenced, and the lack of alpha or paired-chain data limited which features could be detected. The authors suggested that the approach could potentially be generalized to other disease states and immunological phenotypes. According to a later analysis, parvovirus B19, influenza, CMV and Epstein-Barr virus appeared linked to several top co-occurrence clusters. The presence/absence analyses assumed that sequencing depth was roughly uniform across donors, and that assumption may not be true. A further reported finding was that TCR beta sequences accurately predicted the HLA-A and HLA-B alleles for most subjects in the first cohort. A later analysis found that TCR association rates varied across HLA loci, with DRB1 alleles showing the most associated TCRs and HLA-C alleles the fewest. A later genetic analysis associated a missense DCLRE1C variant with V-gene and J-gene trimming of TCR beta chains, and an independent cohort replicated the association. Compared with the roughly 670-donor mean, donors in an Asian-associated ancestry cluster had fewer N-insertions in productive TCRs, according to a later genetic analysis. In vitro tests confirmed that a few of the cytomegalovirus-associated TCR beta chains recognize cytomegalovirus antigens. For the cohort, immune exposure information was limited to CMV serostatus. Compared with equally common non-associated chains, HLA-associated TCR beta chains in a later analysis were more clonally expanded and had lower generation probabilities. The 87-base-pair reads could not distinguish some IMGT-functional V segments, including TRBV6-2 and TRBV6-3, so those segments were excluded. The classifier was reported to diagnose cytomegalovirus status with high specificity and sensitivity in both the original and validation cohorts. In a later analysis, 16,951 TCR beta sequences were associated with specific HLA alleles at a false discovery rate of 0.05. Across donors, most TCR sequences were observed very rarely, whereas some public TCRs were present in many individuals. In a later analysis, most CMV-associated TCR beta chains were found to appear HLA-restricted, with HLA associations seemingly driven largely by CMV exposure. Correlated functional status among segregating V segments might reflect linkage disequilibrium, but an unknown experimental factor could not be ruled out. The study gave a list of 150 to 200 TCR beta chains associated with cytomegalovirus. In an earlier analysis of 500 to 650 of the donors, most TCR beta V segments appeared in productive rearrangements about 87% or about 30% of the time, broadly matching IMGT annotations. A cluster of highly shared sequence variants was judged likely to represent a technical artifact of the sequencing pipeline. Because counts were too low, roughly 18 rarely observed V segments, including chromosome 9 orphons, were left out of the earlier analysis of about 500 of the donors. HLA typing was unavailable for some donors at each locus, so association tests used only the typed subset.

The sample was PBMCs. The chain is assembled from TRBV28 and TRBJ1-5, with a tentative D gene TRBD1 over 5 matching bases. The sequence derives from a woman aged 25-40 years in good health and CMV-seronegative. The CDR3 amino acid sequence is: CASSLSTRGTQPQHF. In nucleotide form, the sequence is TGTGCCAGCAGTTTATCGACTCGGGGGACTCAGCCCCAGCATTTT.